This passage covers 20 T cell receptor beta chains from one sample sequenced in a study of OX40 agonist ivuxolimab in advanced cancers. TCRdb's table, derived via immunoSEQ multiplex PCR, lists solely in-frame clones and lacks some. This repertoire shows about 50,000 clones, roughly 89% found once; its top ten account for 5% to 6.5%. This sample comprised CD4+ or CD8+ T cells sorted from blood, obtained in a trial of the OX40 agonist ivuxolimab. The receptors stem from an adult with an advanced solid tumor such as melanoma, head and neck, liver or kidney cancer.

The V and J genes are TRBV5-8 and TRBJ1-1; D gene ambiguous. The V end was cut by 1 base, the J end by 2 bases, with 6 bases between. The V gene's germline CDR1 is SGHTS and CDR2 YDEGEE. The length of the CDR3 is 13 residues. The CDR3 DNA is TGTGCCAGCAGCTTGTGGGGAAACACTGAAGCTTTCTTT. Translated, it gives CASSLWGNTEAFF.

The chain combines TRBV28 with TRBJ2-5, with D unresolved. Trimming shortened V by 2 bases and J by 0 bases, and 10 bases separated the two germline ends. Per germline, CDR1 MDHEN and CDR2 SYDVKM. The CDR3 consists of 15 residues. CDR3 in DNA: TGTGCCAGCAGTTTACGCGTGGGTTACCAAGAGACCCAGTACTTC. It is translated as CASSLRVGYQETQYF.

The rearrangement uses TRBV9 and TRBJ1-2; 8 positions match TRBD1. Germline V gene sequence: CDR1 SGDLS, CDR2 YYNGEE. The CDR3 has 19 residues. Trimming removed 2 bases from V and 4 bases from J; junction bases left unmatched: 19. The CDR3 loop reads CASSVDYQRQGLVSYGYTF. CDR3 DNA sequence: TGTGCCAGCAGCGTCGACTATCAAAGACAGGGGTTGGTGAGCTATGGCTACACCTTC.

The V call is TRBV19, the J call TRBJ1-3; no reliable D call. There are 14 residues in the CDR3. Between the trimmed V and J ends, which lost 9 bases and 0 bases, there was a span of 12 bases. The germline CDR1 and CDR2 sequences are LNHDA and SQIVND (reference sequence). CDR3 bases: TGTGCCAGCTCAGGACGGAGCTCTGGAAACACCATATATTTT. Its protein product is CASSGRSSGNTIYF.

Here the CDR3 DNA reads TGTGCCAGCAGCTCAGGACAGCGGCCGACTGAAGCTTTCTTT. Translated: CASSSGQRPTEAFF. The chain uses TRBV7-9 and TRBJ1-1; weak D call: TRBD1 (6 bases). The CDR3 is 14 residues long. V was trimmed by 4 bases and J by 5 bases, leaving 14 bases between them. Per germline, CDR1 SEHNR and CDR2 FQNEAQ (reference sequence).

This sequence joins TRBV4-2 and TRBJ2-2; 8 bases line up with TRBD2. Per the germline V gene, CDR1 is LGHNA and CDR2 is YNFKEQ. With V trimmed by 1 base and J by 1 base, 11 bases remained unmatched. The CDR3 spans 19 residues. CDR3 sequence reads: CASSQVHHGSGRNTGELFF. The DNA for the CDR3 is TGTGCCAGCAGCCAAGTACACCACGGGAGCGGGAGGAACACCGGGGAGCTGTTTTTT.

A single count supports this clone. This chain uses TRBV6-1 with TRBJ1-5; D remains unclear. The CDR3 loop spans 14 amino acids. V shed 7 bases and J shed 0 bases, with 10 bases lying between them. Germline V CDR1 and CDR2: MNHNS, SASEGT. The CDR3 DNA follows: TGTGCCAGCATAAGACGGAATAGCAATCAGCCCCAGCATTTT. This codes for CASIRRNSNQPQHF.

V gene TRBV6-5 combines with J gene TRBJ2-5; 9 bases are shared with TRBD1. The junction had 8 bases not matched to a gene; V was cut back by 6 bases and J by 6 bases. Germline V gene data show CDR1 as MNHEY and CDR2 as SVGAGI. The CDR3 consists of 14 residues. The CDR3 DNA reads TGTGCCAGCAGGGTGACAGGGGGTGATAAGACCCAGTACTTC. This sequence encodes CASRVTGGDKTQYF.

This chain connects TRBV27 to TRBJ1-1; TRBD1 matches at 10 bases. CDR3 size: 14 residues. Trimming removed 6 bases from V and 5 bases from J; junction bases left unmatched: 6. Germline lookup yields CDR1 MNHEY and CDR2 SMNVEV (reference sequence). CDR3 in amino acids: CASRETGGWTEAFF. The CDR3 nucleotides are TGTGCCAGCAGGGAGACAGGGGGCTGGACTGAAGCTTTCTTT.

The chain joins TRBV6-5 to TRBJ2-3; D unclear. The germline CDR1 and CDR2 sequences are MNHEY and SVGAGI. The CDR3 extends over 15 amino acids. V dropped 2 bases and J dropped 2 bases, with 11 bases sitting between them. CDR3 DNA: TGTGCCAGCAGTTACGAAGGCCGACCCACAGATACGCAGTATTTT. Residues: CASSYEGRPTDTQYF.

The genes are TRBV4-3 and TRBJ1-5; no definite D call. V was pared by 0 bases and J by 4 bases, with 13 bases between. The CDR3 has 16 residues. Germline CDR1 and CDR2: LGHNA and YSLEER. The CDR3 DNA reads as TGCGCCAGCAGCCAAGATTATAGGCAGCCAAATCAGCCCCAGCATTTT. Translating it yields CASSQDYRQPNQPQHF.

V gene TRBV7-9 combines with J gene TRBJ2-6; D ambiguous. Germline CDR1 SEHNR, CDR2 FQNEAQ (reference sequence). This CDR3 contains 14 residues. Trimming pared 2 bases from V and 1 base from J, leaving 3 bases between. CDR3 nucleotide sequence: TGTGCCAGCAGCTTAAGTTCTGGGGCCAACGTCCTGACTTTC. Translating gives CASSLSSGANVLTF.

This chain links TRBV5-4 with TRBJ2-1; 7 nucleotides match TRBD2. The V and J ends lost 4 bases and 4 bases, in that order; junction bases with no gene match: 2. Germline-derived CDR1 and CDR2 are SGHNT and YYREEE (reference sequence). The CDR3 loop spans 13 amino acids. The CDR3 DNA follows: TGTGCCAGCAGCGGCGGGGGATACAATGAGCAGTTCTTC. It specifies CASSGGGYNEQFF. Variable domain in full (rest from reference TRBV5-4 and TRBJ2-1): ETGVTQSPTHLIKTRGQQVTLRCSSQSGHNTVSWYQQALGQGPQFIFQYYREEENGRGNFPPRFSGLQFPNYSSELNVNALELDDSALYLCASSGGGYNEQFFGPGTRLTVL.

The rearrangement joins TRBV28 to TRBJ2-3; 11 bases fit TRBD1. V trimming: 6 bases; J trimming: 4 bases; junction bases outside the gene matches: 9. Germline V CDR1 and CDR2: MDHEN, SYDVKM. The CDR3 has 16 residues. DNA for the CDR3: TGTGCCAGCAGGGAACCGGGACAGGGGGTGGCAGATACGCAGTATTTT. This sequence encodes CASREPGQGVADTQYF.

CDR3 residues: CATSEYGSTGELFF. The DNA of the CDR3 is TGTGCCACCAGCGAATATGGCAGCACCGGGGAGCTGTTTTTT. The V gene is TRBV15, the J gene TRBJ2-2, with D hard to call. CDR1 is LNHNV and CDR2 is YYDKDF in the germline V gene (reference sequence). The CDR3 is made up of 14 amino acids. V lost 5 bases and J 4 bases, leaving 11 bases between the germline ends.

The CDR3 nucleotides are TGTGCCAGCAGTTTATCGGGGACAGGGGGCTATAGCAATCAGCCCCAGCATTTT. As protein: CASSLSGTGGYSNQPQHF. The rearrangement links TRBV27 to TRBJ1-5, with 12 positions matching TRBD1. J gave up 0 bases and V 0 bases, and 3 bases lay outside the gene matches. This CDR3 contains 18 residues. Germline loops: CDR1 MNHEY, CDR2 SMNVEV (reference sequence).

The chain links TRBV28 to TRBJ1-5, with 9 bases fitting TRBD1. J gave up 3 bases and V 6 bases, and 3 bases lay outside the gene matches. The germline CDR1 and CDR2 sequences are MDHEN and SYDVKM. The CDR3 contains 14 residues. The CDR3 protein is CASRTGGSNQPQHF. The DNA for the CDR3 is TGTGCCAGCAGGACAGGGGGGTCCAATCAGCCCCAGCATTTT. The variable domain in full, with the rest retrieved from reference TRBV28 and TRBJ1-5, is DVKVTQSSRYLVKRTGEKVFLECVQDMDHENMFWYRQDPGLGLRLIYFSYDVKMKEKGDIPEGYSVSREKKERFSLILESASTNQTSMYLCASRTGGSNQPQHFGDGTRLSIL.

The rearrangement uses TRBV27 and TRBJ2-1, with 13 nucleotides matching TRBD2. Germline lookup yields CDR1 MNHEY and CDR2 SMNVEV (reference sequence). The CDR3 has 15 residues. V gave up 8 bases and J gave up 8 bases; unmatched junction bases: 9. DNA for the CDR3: TGTGCCAGCTCCCCTGGGACTAGCGGGGCTGATGAGCAGTTCTTC. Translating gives CASSPGTSGADEQFF.

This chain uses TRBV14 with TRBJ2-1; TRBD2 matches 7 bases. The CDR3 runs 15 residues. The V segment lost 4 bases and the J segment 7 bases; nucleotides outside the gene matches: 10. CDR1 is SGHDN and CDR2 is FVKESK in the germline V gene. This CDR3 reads CASSPRGGPANEQFF. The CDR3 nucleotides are TGTGCCAGCAGCCCCCGGGGAGGGCCAGCAAATGAGCAGTTCTTC.

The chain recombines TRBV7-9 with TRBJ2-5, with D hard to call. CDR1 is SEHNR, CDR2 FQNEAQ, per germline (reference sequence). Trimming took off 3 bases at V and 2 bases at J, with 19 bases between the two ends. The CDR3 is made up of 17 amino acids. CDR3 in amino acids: CASSFGLDVGIQETQYF. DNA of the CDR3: TGTGCCAGCAGCTTTGGGCTAGATGTTGGGATACAAGAGACCCAGTACTTC.